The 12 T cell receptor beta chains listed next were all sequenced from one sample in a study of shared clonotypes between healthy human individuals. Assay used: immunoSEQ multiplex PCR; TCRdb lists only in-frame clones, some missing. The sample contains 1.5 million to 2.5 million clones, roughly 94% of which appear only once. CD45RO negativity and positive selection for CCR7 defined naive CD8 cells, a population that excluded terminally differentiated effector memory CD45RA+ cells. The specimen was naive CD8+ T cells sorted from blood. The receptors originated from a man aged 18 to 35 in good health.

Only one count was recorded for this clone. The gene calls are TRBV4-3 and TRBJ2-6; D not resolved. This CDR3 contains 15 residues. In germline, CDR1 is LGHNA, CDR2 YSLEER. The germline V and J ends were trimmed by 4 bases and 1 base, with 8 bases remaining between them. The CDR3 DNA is TGCGCCAGCAGCCCAATAAGGTCTGGGGCCAACGTCCTGACTTTC. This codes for CASSPIRSGANVLTF.

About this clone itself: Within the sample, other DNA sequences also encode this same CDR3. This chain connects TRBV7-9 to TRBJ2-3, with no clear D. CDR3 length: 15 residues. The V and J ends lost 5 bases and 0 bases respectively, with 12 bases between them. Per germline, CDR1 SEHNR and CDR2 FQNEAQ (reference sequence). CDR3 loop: CASSPPGSSTDTQYF. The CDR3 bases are TGTGCCAGCAGCCCCCCAGGATCTAGCACAGATACGCAGTATTTT.

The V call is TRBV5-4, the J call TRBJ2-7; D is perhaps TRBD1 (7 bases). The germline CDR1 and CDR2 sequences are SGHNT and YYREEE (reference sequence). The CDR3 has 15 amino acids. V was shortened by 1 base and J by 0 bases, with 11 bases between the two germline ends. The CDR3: CASSLSRGASYEQYF. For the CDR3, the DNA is TGTGCCAGCAGCTTGAGCAGGGGGGCCTCCTACGAGCAGTACTTC.

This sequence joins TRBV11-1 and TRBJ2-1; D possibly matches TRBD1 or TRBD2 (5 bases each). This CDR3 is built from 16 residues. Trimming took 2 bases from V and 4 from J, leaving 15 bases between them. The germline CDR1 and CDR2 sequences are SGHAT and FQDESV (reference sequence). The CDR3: CASSLWYGTEYNEQFF. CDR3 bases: TGTGCCAGCAGCTTATGGTACGGGACGGAATACAATGAGCAGTTCTTC.

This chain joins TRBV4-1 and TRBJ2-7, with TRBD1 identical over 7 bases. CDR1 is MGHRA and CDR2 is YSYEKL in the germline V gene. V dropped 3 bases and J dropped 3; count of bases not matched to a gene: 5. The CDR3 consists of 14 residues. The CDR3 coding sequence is TGCGCCAGCAGCCATAAAGGGGGCAACTACGAGCAGTACTTC. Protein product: CASSHKGGNYEQYF.

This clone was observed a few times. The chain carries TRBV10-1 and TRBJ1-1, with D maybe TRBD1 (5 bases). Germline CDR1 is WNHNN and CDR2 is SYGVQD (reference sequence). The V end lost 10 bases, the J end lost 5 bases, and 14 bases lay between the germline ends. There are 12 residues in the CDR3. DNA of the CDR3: TGCGCCATCGCTTGGGGCGAAACTGAAGCTTTCTTT. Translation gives CAIAWGETEAFF.

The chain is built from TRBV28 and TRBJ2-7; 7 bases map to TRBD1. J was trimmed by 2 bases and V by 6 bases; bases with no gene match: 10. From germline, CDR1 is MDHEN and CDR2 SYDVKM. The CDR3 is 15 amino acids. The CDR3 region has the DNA TGTGCCAGCAGCGATCCGGGACAGCTAACCTACGAGCAGTACTTC. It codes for CASSDPGQLTYEQYF.

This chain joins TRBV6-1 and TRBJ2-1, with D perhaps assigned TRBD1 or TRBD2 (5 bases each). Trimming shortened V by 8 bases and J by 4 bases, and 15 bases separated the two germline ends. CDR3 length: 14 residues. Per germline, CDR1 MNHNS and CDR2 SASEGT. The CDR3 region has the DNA TGTGCCAGCTACCAGGGTGGGGAGTACAATGAGCAGTTCTTC. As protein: CASYQGGEYNEQFF.

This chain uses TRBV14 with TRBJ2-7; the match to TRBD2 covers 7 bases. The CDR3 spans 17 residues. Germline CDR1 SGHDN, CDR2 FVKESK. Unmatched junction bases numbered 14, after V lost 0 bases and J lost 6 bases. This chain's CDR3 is CASSQEGMGGIIREQYF. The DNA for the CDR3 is TGTGCCAGCAGCCAAGAAGGAATGGGGGGGATCATACGCGAGCAGTACTTC.

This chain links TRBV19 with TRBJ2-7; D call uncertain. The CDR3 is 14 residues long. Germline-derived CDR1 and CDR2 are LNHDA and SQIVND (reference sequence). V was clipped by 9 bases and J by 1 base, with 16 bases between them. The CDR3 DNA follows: TGTGCCAGACCCCCCCGGGTTGGGTCCTACGAGCAGTACTTC. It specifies CARPPRVGSYEQYF.

The CDR3 is CASSQGGGGVQPQHF. CDR3 bases: TGTGCCAGCAGCCAAGGGGGAGGGGGCGTTCAGCCCCAGCATTTT. The rearrangement links TRBV5-6 to TRBJ1-5; 7 nucleotides agree with TRBD1. The CDR3 is made up of 15 amino acids. V shed 4 bases and J 6 bases; nucleotides not matched to a gene: 10. Germline loops: CDR1 SGHDT, CDR2 YYEEEE.

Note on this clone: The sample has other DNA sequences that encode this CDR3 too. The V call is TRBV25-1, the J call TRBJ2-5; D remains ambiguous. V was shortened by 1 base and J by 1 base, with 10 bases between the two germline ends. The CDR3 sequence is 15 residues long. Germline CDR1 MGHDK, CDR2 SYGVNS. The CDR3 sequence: CASSESLGSQETQYF. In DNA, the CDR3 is TGTGCCAGCAGTGAATCTCTCGGCAGCCAAGAGACCCAGTACTTC.